A selection of T cell receptor beta chains follows, all from one sample in a study of T cells in Graves' hyperthyroidism and ophthalmopathy. MiXCR, applied by TCRdb to the multiplex PCR reads, yields one record per CDR3 protein. The data hold 250,000 to 300,000 distinct CDR3 sequences, with roughly a fifth observed a single time. What was sequenced was blood. These receptors came from a man between 45 and 60 years old with Graves' ophthalmopathy. The CDR3 runs from the conserved cysteine through the conserved F or W. The D gene is left open where the match is weak. Some rows mark clone size as missing; the rest say once, few, many or name a class of expanded clone.

clone_size	d_call	v_call	cdr3_length	j_call	cdr3_aa	cdr3_nt
few	NA	TRBV6-5	15	TRBJ2-3	CASSYRWEDADTQYF	TGTGCCAGCAGTTACAGGTGGGAGGATGCAGATACGCAGTATTTT
NA	NA	TRBV20-1	16	TRBJ1-2	CSANPMGGRYDYGYTF	TGCAGTGCTAACCCCATGGGGGGGCGATATGACTATGGCTACACCTTC
NA	TRBD1	TRBV6-1	16	TRBJ1-4	CANSTNLDRGNEKLFF	TGTGCCAACAGTACAAACTTGGACAGGGGTAATGAAAAACTGTTTTTT
few	TRBD1	TRBV24-1	15	TRBJ2-3	CATSDRDRGTDTQYF	TGTGCCACCAGTGATCGGGACAGGGGAACAGATACGCAGTATTTT
many	NA	TRBV5-1	14	TRBJ2-3	CASSLAAAGDTQYF	TGCGCCAGCAGCTTGGCAGCTGCGGGAGATACGCAGTATTTT
NA	TRBD1	TRBV6-5	18	TRBJ2-2	CASSYGGVSWDRGGELFF	TGTGCCAGCAGTTACGGGGGCGTATCCTGGGACAGGGGAGGAGAGCTGTTTTTT
many	NA	TRBV2	14	TRBJ1-2	CASSEIGSSYGYTF	TGTGCCAGCAGTGAGATAGGGAGTAGCTATGGCTACACCTTC
NA	TRBD1	TRBV5-1	14	TRBJ2-7	CASSEGANNYEQYF	TGCGCCAGCAGCGAGGGGGCTAATAACTACGAGCAGTACTTC
many	TRBD1	TRBV27	16	TRBJ2-7	CASTSAGTGGSYEQYF	TGTGCCAGCACCTCCGCTGGGACAGGGGGGTCCTACGAGCAGTACTTC
few	TRBD1	TRBV5-1	15	TRBJ2-5	CASSRFQGAQETQYF	TGCGCCAGCAGTAGATTCCAGGGGGCGCAGGAGACCCAGTACTTC
NA	NA	TRBV2	12	TRBJ2-5	CASSLAVETQYF	TGTGCCAGCAGTTTGGCGGTAGAGACCCAGTACTTC
many	NA	TRBV20-1	14	TRBJ2-7	CSASLVAGWHEQYF	TGCAGTGCTAGTTTGGTGGCAGGGTGGCACGAGCAGTACTTC
NA	TRBD1	TRBV29-1	14	TRBJ2-1	CSVPGQGTYNEQFF	TGCAGCGTTCCCGGACAGGGAACCTACAATGAGCAGTTCTTC
many	TRBD2	TRBV3-1	15	TRBJ2-3	CASSQAREGLDTQYF	TGTGCCAGCAGCCAAGCTCGGGAGGGCCTTGATACGCAGTATTTT
many	TRBD1	TRBV11-2	14	TRBJ2-3	CASSPGQGTDTQYF	TGTGCCAGCAGCCCCGGACAGGGAACAGATACGCAGTATTTT
NA	NA	TRBV5-1	15	TRBJ2-7	CASSLDPGLDYEQYF	TGCGCCAGCAGCTTGGACCCAGGGTTGGACTACGAGCAGTACTTC
few	NA	TRBV4-1	16	TRBJ2-1	CASSQEGRGPYNEQFF	TGCGCCAGCAGCCAAGAGGGGCGGGGACCCTACAATGAGCAGTTCTTC
many	NA	TRBV5-1	16	TRBJ2-3	CASTPVGSGYTDTQYF	TGCGCCAGCACCCCGGTGGGTAGCGGTTACACAGATACGCAGTATTTT
NA	TRBD1	TRBV6-2/TRBV6-3	16	TRBJ2-1	CASSPDRAYPWNEQFF	TGTGCCAGCAGTCCTGACAGGGCCTACCCTTGGAATGAGCAGTTCTTC
many	NA	TRBV5-1	15	TRBJ2-1	CASSLSGGDYNEQFF	TGCGCCAGCAGCTTGTCGGGTGGCGATTACAATGAGCAGTTCTTC
many	NA	TRBV12-3/TRBV12-4	13	TRBJ2-7	CASSLFADYEQYF	TGTGCCAGCAGTTTATTTGCAGATTACGAGCAGTACTTC
few	NA	TRBV7-4	16	TRBJ1-5	CASSLLGSYSNQPQHF	TGTGCCAGCAGCTTATTAGGCAGCTATAGCAATCAGCCCCAGCATTTT
NA	NA	TRBV12-3/TRBV12-4	14	TRBJ2-5	CASTPGHASGTQYF	TGTGCCAGCACCCCGGGACACGCCTCGGGGACCCAGTACTTC
few	NA	TRBV15	16	TRBJ1-1	CATSREPTGYDTEAFF	TGTGCCACCAGCAGAGAACCCACAGGGTACGACACTGAAGCTTTCTTT
few	NA	TRBV9	14	TRBJ1-5	CASSRGENNQPQHF	TGTGCCAGCAGCAGAGGCGAGAACAATCAGCCCCAGCATTTT
few	TRBD1	TRBV6-1	13	TRBJ2-5	CASSRDRRETQYF	TGTGCCAGCAGTCGGGACAGGAGAGAGACCCAGTACTTC
NA	NA	TRBV6-2/TRBV6-3	13	TRBJ1-1	CASTPGPNTEAFF	TGTGCCAGCACCCCTGGCCCGAACACTGAAGCTTTCTTT
NA	NA	TRBV7-8	13	TRBJ2-7	CASSLRDIDEQYF	TGTGCCAGCAGCTTAAGAGACATAGACGAGCAGTACTTC
NA	TRBD1	TRBV5-6	11	TRBJ2-3	CASDREDTQYF	TGTGCCAGTGACAGGGAAGATACGCAGTATTTT
many	NA	TRBV5-1	15	TRBJ1-1	CASSYVGQLNTEAFF	TGCGCCAGCAGTTATGTTGGACAGCTGAACACTGAAGCTTTCTTT
many	NA	TRBV9	13	TRBJ2-7	CASSGGGPYEQYF	TGTGCCAGCAGCGGTGGCGGACCCTACGAGCAGTACTTC
NA	NA	TRBV19	13	TRBJ2-2	CASSNWNTGELFF	TGTGCCAGTAGTAACTGGAACACCGGGGAGCTTTTTTTT
few	TRBD2	TRBV30	18	TRBJ2-6	CAWTHAGLAASGANVLTF	TGTGCCTGGACTCACGCGGGACTAGCGGCCTCTGGGGCCAACGTCCTGACTTTC
NA	TRBD2	TRBV12-3/TRBV12-4	17	TRBJ2-1	CASTQSPLAGGVDEQFF	TGTGCCAGCACCCAAAGTCCCCTAGCGGGAGGTGTCGATGAGCAGTTCTTC
few	NA	TRBV6-6	13	TRBJ2-1	CASSYQVLNEQFF	TGTGCCAGCAGTTACCAGGTTCTCAATGAGCAGTTCTTC
NA	NA	TRBV5-5	16	TRBJ1-6	CASSRDLYNYNSPLHF	TGTGCCAGCAGCCGCGACCTCTATAACTATAATTCACCCCTCCACTTT
few	NA	TRBV28	15	TRBJ1-5	CASSKGAVSNQPQHF	TGTGCCAGCTCCAAAGGAGCGGTGAGCAATCAGCCCCAGCATTTT
NA	TRBD1	TRBV7-2	16	TRBJ2-5	CASSLRDRAPQETQYF	TGTGCCAGCAGCTTAAGAGACAGGGCCCCGCAAGAGACCCAGTACTTC
many	NA	TRBV28	16	TRBJ1-4	CASRYRGRPTNEKLFF	TGTGCCAGCAGATACCGGGGCAGGCCAACTAATGAAAAACTGTTTTTT
NA	NA	TRBV7-8	14	TRBJ2-7	CASSPLRLRGEQYF	TGTGCCAGCAGCCCCCTTCGCTTGCGTGGAGAGCAGTACTTC
few	TRBD1	TRBV4-2	16	TRBJ2-3	CASSQGTSGGPDTQYF	TGTGCCAGCAGCCAAGGCACTTCAGGGGGTCCAGATACGCAGTATTTT
many	TRBD2	TRBV11-1	16	TRBJ2-1	CASSSIAGSSYNEQFF	TGTGCCAGCAGCTCAATAGCGGGTAGCTCCTACAATGAGCAGTTCTTC
few	NA	TRBV7-2	12	TRBJ2-5	CASSFTDESQYF	TGTGCCAGCAGCTTTACAGACGAGTCCCAGTACTTC
NA	NA	TRBV18	14	TRBJ2-1	CASSPNSPINEQFF	TGTGCCAGCTCACCGAATTCTCCCATCAATGAGCAGTTCTTC
few	NA	TRBV7-3	15	TRBJ1-1	CASSYTPGVPAEAFF	TGTGCCAGCAGCTACACCCCCGGGGTCCCAGCTGAAGCTTTCTTT
many	TRBD1	TRBV9	16	TRBJ2-7	CASSPRVGTGDREQYF	TGTGCCAGCAGCCCCCGGGTGGGGACAGGGGATCGCGAGCAGTACTTC
many	TRBD1	TRBV10-3	12	TRBJ1-1	CAIRTGGTEAFF	TGTGCCATCAGGACAGGGGGCACTGAAGCTTTCTTT
NA	TRBD1	TRBV7-3	15	TRBJ2-3	CASSGQGGSTDTQYF	TGTGCCAGCAGCGGACAGGGGGGGAGCACAGATACGCAGTATTTT
NA	TRBD1	TRBV6-1	15	TRBJ2-2	CASLPGTGNTGELFF	TGTGCCTCCCTGCCTGGGACAGGGAACACCGGGGAGCTGTTTTTT
many	NA	TRBV30	12	TRBJ2-3	CAWDGPRGTQYF	TGTGCCTGGGACGGGCCCCGAGGTACGCAGTATTTT
many	TRBD1	TRBV20-1	14	TRBJ1-2	CSAKQGPTNYGYTF	TGCAGTGCTAAACAGGGGCCAACTAACTATGGCTACACCTTC
NA	NA	TRBV7-9	14	TRBJ1-2	CASSLGVLSYGYTF	TGTGCCAGCAGCCTAGGGGTCCTGAGCTATGGCTACACCTTC
many	TRBD1	TRBV28	14	TRBJ1-2	CASSPGQGGNGYTF	TGTGCCAGCAGTCCGGGACAGGGGGGAAATGGCTACACCTTC
many	TRBD2	TRBV7-9	21	TRBJ2-1	CASSPLGSWTSGGGSYNEQFF	TGTGCCAGCAGCCCTCTCGGGTCGTGGACTAGCGGGGGGGGGTCCTACAATGAGCAGTTCTTC
many	NA	TRBV27	13	TRBJ1-1	CASSFSWGTEAFF	TGTGCCAGCAGTTTTTCTTGGGGGACTGAAGCTTTCTTT
NA	TRBD2	TRBV28	15	TRBJ2-5	CASSSTSGNQETQYF	TGTGCCAGCAGTTCGACTAGCGGGAACCAAGAGACCCAGTACTTC
many	TRBD1	TRBV5-1	15	TRBJ2-7	CASSLPRQGAYEQYF	TGCGCCAGCAGCTTACCCAGACAGGGGGCCTACGAGCAGTACTTC
many	NA	TRBV27	15	TRBJ2-7	CASSLTRNYPYEQYF	TGTGCCAGCAGTTTGACCAGGAACTATCCCTACGAGCAGTACTTC
NA	TRBD1	TRBV11-2	15	TRBJ2-1	CASSPGTGGPNEQFF	TGTGCCAGCAGCCCTGGGACAGGGGGTCCGAATGAGCAGTTCTTC
few	NA	TRBV10-2	15	TRBJ2-3	CASRGTLRGTDTQYF	TGCGCCAGCAGAGGGACCCTGAGGGGCACAGATACGCAGTATTTT